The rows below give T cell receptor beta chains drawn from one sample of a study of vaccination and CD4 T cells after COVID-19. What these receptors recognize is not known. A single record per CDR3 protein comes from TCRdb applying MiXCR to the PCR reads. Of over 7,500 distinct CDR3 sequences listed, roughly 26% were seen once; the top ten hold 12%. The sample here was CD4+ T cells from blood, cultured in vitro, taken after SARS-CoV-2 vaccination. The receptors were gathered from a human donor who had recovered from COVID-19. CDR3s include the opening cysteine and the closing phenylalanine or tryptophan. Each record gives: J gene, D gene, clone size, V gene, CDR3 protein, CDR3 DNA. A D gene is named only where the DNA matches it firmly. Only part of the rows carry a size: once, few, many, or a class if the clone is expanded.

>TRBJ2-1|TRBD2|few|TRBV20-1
CSAPGLAGGYNEQFF
TGCAGTGCTCCGGGACTAGCGGGAGGGTACAATGAGCAGTTCTTC
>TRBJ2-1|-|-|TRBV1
CTSSQVAPSDEQFF
TGCACCAGCAGCCAAGTTGCACCCTCGGATGAGCAGTTCTTC
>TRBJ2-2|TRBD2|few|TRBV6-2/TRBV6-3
CATLAGGPTGELFF
TGTGCCACCCTAGCGGGAGGGCCAACCGGGGAGCTGTTTTTT
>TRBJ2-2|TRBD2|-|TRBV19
CASSPGTSNTGELFF
TGTGCCAGTAGTCCCGGGACTAGCAACACCGGGGAGCTGTTTTTT
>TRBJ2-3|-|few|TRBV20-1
CSAPRGSTDTQYF
TGCAGTGCCCCGAGGGGGAGCACAGATACGCAGTATTTT
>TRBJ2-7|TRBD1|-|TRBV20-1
CSATIPQGASYEQYF
TGCAGTGCTACTATTCCACAGGGGGCCTCCTACGAGCAGTACTTC
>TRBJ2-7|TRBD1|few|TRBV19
CASSSRTGGGEQYF
TGTGCCAGTAGTTCCCGGACAGGGGGCGGCGAGCAGTACTTC
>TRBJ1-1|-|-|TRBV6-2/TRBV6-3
CASSYSQRRLEAFF
TGTGCCAGCAGTTACAGCCAACGTCGGCTTGAAGCTTTCTTT
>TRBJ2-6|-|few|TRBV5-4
CASSLLKGHSSGANVLTF
TGTGCCAGCAGCCTATTAAAAGGACACTCCTCTGGGGCCAACGTCCTGACTTTC
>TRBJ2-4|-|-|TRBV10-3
CAISPSSGLGRNIQYF
TGTGCCATCAGTCCCTCTTCCGGCCTAGGGAGGAACATTCAGTACTTC
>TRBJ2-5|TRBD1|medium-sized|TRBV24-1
CATSQGGEVTQYF
TGTGCCACCAGTCAAGGGGGCGAAGTGACCCAGTACTTC
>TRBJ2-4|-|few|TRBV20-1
CAGSEAATIIAKNIQYF
TGCGCCGGATCAGAGGCCGCGACCATCATAGCCAAAAACATTCAGTACTTC
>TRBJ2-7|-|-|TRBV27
CASSLRVAPADQYF
TGTGCCAGCAGTTTAAGGGTAGCCCCCGCGGATCAGTACTTC
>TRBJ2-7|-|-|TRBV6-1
CASTPYGNFGSFSYEQYF
TGTGCCAGCACTCCATACGGGAACTTTGGGAGTTTCTCCTACGAGCAGTACTTC
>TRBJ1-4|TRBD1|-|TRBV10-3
CAISERQGEEKLFF
TGTGCCATCAGTGAGAGACAGGGGGAAGAAAAACTGTTTTTT
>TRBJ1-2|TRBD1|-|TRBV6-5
CAGSYGGTGLNYGYTF
TGTGCCGGCAGTTACGGGGGGACAGGGCTTAACTATGGCTACACCTTC
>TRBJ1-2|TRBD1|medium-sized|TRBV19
CASTYRQGGDYGYTF
TGTGCCAGTACCTACAGACAGGGAGGCGACTATGGCTACACCTTC
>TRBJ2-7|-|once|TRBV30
CAWSYQTGTYEQYF
TGTGCCTGGAGTTACCAGACTGGAACCTACGAGCAGTACTTC
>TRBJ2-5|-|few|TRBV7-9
CASKAGNRESAETQYF
TGTGCCAGCAAAGCGGGTAACAGGGAGAGTGCAGAGACCCAGTACTTC
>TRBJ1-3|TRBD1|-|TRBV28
CATRWDRPSGNTIYF
TGTGCCACCCGATGGGACAGGCCCTCTGGAAACACCATATATTTT
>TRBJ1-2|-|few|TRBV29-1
CSVASGREGYTF
TGCAGCGTCGCGTCGGGTCGAGAAGGCTACACCTTC
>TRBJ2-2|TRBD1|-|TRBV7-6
CASSPDRAHTGELFF
TGTGCCAGCAGCCCGGACAGGGCCCACACCGGGGAGCTGTTTTTT
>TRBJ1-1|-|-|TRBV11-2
CASSLDEFPGSEAFF
TGTGCCAGCAGCTTAGATGAGTTCCCCGGGAGTGAAGCTTTCTTT